What follows are 29 T cell receptor beta chains derived from one specimen sequenced in a study of T cell responses to AZD1222 COVID-19 vaccine. Sequencing was performed with immunoSEQ multiplex PCR; in TCRdb, only in-frame clones are kept and a portion is missing. In the table there are roughly 150,000 clones, 70% to 90% of which are singletons. The sample consisted of peripheral blood, taken 28 days after the second AZD1222 dose. Receptors originate from an adult who received the AZD1222 COVID-19 vaccine.

Note on this clone: One end of the junction is discordant with germline, which a read error may explain. The CDR3 region has the DNA TGCGCCAGCAACCCGACAGGGCGTGCGACAGGTACGCAGTATTTT. It yields the protein CASNPTGRATGTQYF. The chain has TRBV5-1 and TRBJ2-3; 7 nucleotides agree with TRBD1. Germline-derived CDR1 and CDR2 are SGHRS and YFSETQ. CDR3 length: 15 residues.

The genes are TRBV11-2 and TRBJ2-3; D call uncertain. V lost 7 bases to trimming and J lost 0 bases, with 8 bases between them. Germline V gene sequence: CDR1 SGHAT, CDR2 FQNNGV. The CDR3 loop spans 13 amino acids. The CDR3 nucleotides read TGTGCCAGCAACTCCTTAAGCACAGATACGCAGTATTTT. Encoded protein: CASNSLSTDTQYF.

This chain uses TRBV19 with TRBJ2-1; 12 positions agree with TRBD1. The junction had 8 bases not matched to a gene; V was cut back by 6 bases and J by 8 bases. Looked up from germline, CDR1 is LNHDA and CDR2 is SQIVND (reference sequence). The CDR3 totals 15 residues. This CDR3 reads CASRKGTGGIYEQFF. CDR3 bases: TGTGCCAGTAGGAAAGGGACAGGGGGCATTTATGAGCAGTTCTTC.

V and J are TRBV4-1 and TRBJ2-7, with D uncertain. Germline CDR1 and CDR2: MGHRA and YSYEKL. Trimming left V 1 base short and J 4 bases short, with 14 bases between. This CDR3 region has 15 residues. The CDR3 DNA is TGCGCCAGCAGCCAAGTGGCAGGTGCTTGGTACGAGCAGTACTTC. Its protein product is CASSQVAGAWYEQYF.

The genes are TRBV10-3 and TRBJ1-2, with D unclear. Between the trimmed V and J ends, which lost 3 bases and 8 bases, there was a span of 19 bases. Looked up from germline, CDR1 is ENHRY and CDR2 is SYGVKD. The CDR3 runs to 15 residues. DNA for the CDR3: TGTGCCATCAGTGACCCCCAAGTGTTGGCGGGCGGCTACACCTTC. Translated, it gives CAISDPQVLAGGYTF.

The rearrangement uses TRBV14 and TRBJ2-4, with D hard to call. The CDR3 consists of 17 residues. V was cut by 0 bases and J by 1 base, with 13 bases left in between. CDR1 is SGHDN and CDR2 is FVKESK in the germline V gene. The chain's CDR3 is CASSQDLADGAKNIQYF. CDR3 coding DNA: TGTGCCAGCAGCCAAGATCTTGCAGACGGGGCCAAAAACATTCAGTACTTC.

This sequence joins TRBV4-1 and TRBJ2-3; D gene unclear. Germline values: CDR1 MGHRA, CDR2 YSYEKL. This CDR3 spans 14 amino acids. Trimming pared 0 bases from V and 6 bases from J, leaving 10 bases between. CDR3 in amino acids: CASSQDQVGDTQYF. The CDR3 nucleotides are TGCGCCAGCAGCCAAGATCAGGTAGGGGATACGCAGTATTTT.

J is TRBJ1-5 and V is TRBV5-6; D uncertain. Germline CDR1 and CDR2: SGHDT and YYEEEE. Trimming left V 2 bases short and J 5 bases short, with 11 bases between. The CDR3 has 14 residues. The CDR3 spells CASSFWQDDQPQHF. CDR3 nucleotide sequence: TGTGCCAGCAGCTTCTGGCAGGACGATCAGCCCCAGCATTTT.

V gene TRBV7-6 combines with J gene TRBJ2-1, with 7 bases identical to TRBD2. The V segment lost 7 bases and the J segment 7 bases; nucleotides outside the gene matches: 16. The CDR3 is 16 residues long. CDR1 is SGHVS, CDR2 FNYEAQ, per germline. The DNA of the CDR3 is TGTGCCAGCACCCCCGGGGCGGGGGTGGTCGGGAATGAGCAGTTCTTC. Residues: CASTPGAGVVGNEQFF.

V usage is TRBV10-3 and J usage is TRBJ1-2, with D tentatively TRBD1 (6 bases). Trimming removed 7 bases at V and 0 bases at J, with 18 bases between. Germline CDR1 ENHRY, CDR2 SYGVKD. This CDR3 is 16 amino acids long. The CDR3 bases are TGTGCCATCAAACCGGAAGGGGGGAACGCTAACTATGGCTACACCTTC. Its protein product is CAIKPEGGNANYGYTF.

The chain combines TRBV10-3 with TRBJ1-5; D gene unclear. The CDR3 has 14 amino acids. CDR1 is ENHRY, CDR2 SYGVKD, per germline. Between the trimmed V and J ends, which lost 2 bases and 9 bases, there was a span of 14 bases. CDR3 in DNA: TGTGCCATCAGTGAGGCGGCACAAACCAGGCCCCAGCATTTT. This sequence encodes CAISEAAQTRPQHF.

The V and J genes are TRBV7-2 and TRBJ1-6; maybe TRBD1 (6 bases). CDR1 and CDR2 from the germline V gene are SGHTA and FQGNSA. V lost 6 bases and J lost 10, with 16 bases in between. This CDR3 has 14 residues. The chain's CDR3 is CASSLRGGGSPLHF. In DNA form, the CDR3 reads TGTGCCAGCAGTTTAAGGGGGGGTGGATCACCCCTCCACTTT.

The chain employs TRBV5-4 and TRBJ1-2; TRBD1 aligns across 10 bases. After removal of 4 bases from V and 3 bases from J, the junction contained 6 bases not matched to a gene. The germline CDR1 and CDR2 sequences are SGHNT and YYREEE (reference sequence). The CDR3 totals 15 residues. CDR3: CASSPGQGPDYGYTF. In DNA form, the CDR3 reads TGTGCCAGCAGCCCGGGACAGGGGCCAGACTATGGCTACACCTTC.

This clone was seen more than once but under ten times. The chain is built from TRBV9 and TRBJ1-2; TRBD1 might be the D (5 bases). The CDR3 contains 13 residues. V lost 1 base and J 8 bases, leaving 12 bases between the germline ends. Germline CDR1 SGDLS, CDR2 YYNGEE. The CDR3 spells CASSVQGLGGYTF. CDR3 coding DNA: TGTGCCAGCAGCGTACAGGGCTTAGGCGGCTACACCTTC.

CDR3 nucleotides: TGTGCCAGAAGCTACCGGACAGGGAGAAATTCACCCCTCCACTTT. This sequence encodes CARSYRTGRNSPLHF. The gene calls are TRBV7-5 and TRBJ1-6; the table's D call, TRBD1, was not checked against the DNA. TRBV7-5 is shown as a pseudogene. The CDR3 is made up of 15 amino acids.

A single count supports this clone. The chain employs TRBV7-8 and TRBJ2-3; D is unclear. This CDR3 has 13 residues. The V gene's germline CDR1 is SGHVS and CDR2 FQNEAQ. V lost 5 bases and J 3 bases, leaving 9 bases between the germline ends. The CDR3 DNA reads TGTGCCAGCAGCCCCCAGATGACAGATACGCAGTATTTT. It is translated as CASSPQMTDTQYF.

This chain links TRBV30 with TRBJ2-7, with TRBD1 matching 9 bases. This CDR3 is built from 14 residues. With 1 base clipped from V and 4 bases from J, the junction kept 5 bases outside the gene matches. Germline CDR1 reads GTSNPN; CDR2 reads SVGIG (reference sequence). The CDR3 region is CAWSGGDRGYEQYF. The CDR3 coding sequence is TGTGCCTGGAGTGGTGGCGACAGGGGGTACGAGCAGTACTTC.

V usage is TRBV6-4 and J usage is TRBJ1-1, with D unclear. CDR1 is MRHNA and CDR2 is SNTAGT in the germline V gene. The CDR3 extends over 13 amino acids. V was cut by 4 bases and J by 0 bases, with 6 bases left in between. The CDR3 sequence: CASSVQMNTEAFF. The CDR3 coding sequence is TGTGCCAGCAGTGTTCAGATGAACACTGAAGCTTTCTTT.

This sequence joins TRBV5-1 and TRBJ1-4; D is undetermined. The CDR3 consists of 15 residues. Germline assignment: CDR1 SGHRS and CDR2 YFSETQ. V lost 2 bases and J 7 bases, leaving 15 bases between the germline ends. CDR3 protein: CASSFNPRSGEKLFF. DNA for the CDR3: TGCGCCAGCAGCTTTAACCCGCGGAGCGGTGAAAAACTGTTTTTT.

V and J are TRBV28 and TRBJ1-4, with a tentative D call TRBD1 (6 bases). The germline gives CDR1 MDHEN, CDR2 SYDVKM. The CDR3 is 15 residues long. The germline V and J ends were trimmed by 8 bases and 7 bases, with 20 bases remaining between them. In DNA form, the CDR3 reads TGTGCCAGCGCTTCCTTCGGGGGGGCCAGTGAAAAACTGTTTTTT. This codes for CASASFGGASEKLFF.

This chain links TRBV3-1 (or the pseudogene TRBV3-2) with TRBJ2-4, with no clear D. V shed 0 bases and J shed 2 bases, with 11 bases lying between them. Per the germline V gene, CDR1 is LGHDT and CDR2 is YNNKEL (reference sequence). There are 16 residues in the CDR3. This chain's CDR3 is CASSQEVGITKNIQYF. The DNA of the CDR3 is TGTGCCAGCAGCCAAGAGGTAGGGATCACCAAAAACATTCAGTACTTC.

The chain is built from TRBV7-8 and TRBJ1-6; D is unresolved. V was cut by 5 bases and J by 10 bases, with 12 bases left in between. The CDR3 totals 13 residues. Germline CDR1 and CDR2: SGHVS and FQNEAQ. Written as DNA, the CDR3 is TGTGCCAGCAGCCCCCAACCGGGCTCACCCCTCCACTTT. Protein sequence: CASSPQPGSPLHF.

The genes are TRBV6-5 and TRBJ2-4, with D unresolved. Per the germline V gene, CDR1 is MNHEY and CDR2 is SVGAGI. The CDR3 totals 11 residues. Trimming removed 8 bases at V and 3 bases at J, with 5 bases between. The CDR3 DNA reads as TGTGCCAGCTCCGACAAAAACATTCAGTACTTC. It translates to CASSDKNIQYF.

A single count supports this clone. This sequence joins TRBV21-1 and TRBJ2-3; TRBD2 reflects the table's D call only, with no check against the DNA. TRBV21-1 is recorded as a pseudogene. This CDR3 has 19 amino acids. This chain's CDR3 is CASSRTPGTSGTRTDTQYF. In nucleotides, the CDR3 is TGTGCCAGCAGCAGAACCCCCGGGACTAGCGGGACCCGCACAGATACGCAGTATTTT.

This sequence joins TRBV15 and TRBJ1-1, with D unresolved. The length of the CDR3 is 16 residues. Germline loops: CDR1 LNHNV, CDR2 YYDKDF (reference sequence). With 3 bases removed from V and 6 bases from J, the gap between germline ends came to 20 bases. The CDR3 spells CATSRLPVGGWAEAFF. For the CDR3, the DNA is TGTGCCACCAGCAGGCTACCGGTGGGAGGTTGGGCTGAAGCTTTCTTT.

The J gene is TRBJ1-2, the V gene TRBV13, with D possibly matching TRBD1 (6 bases). CDR1 is PRHDT, CDR2 FYEKMQ, per germline (reference sequence). The V gene lost 0 bases and the J gene lost 8 bases, with 25 bases spanning the gap. The CDR3 loop spans 18 amino acids. The CDR3 sequence: CASSLGPSRGAPTFGYTF. The CDR3 DNA sequence: TGTGCCAGCAGCTTAGGCCCCTCCCGGGGGGCGCCCACGTTCGGCTACACCTTC.

This sequence joins TRBV19 and TRBJ1-5; D is uncertain. Germline CDR1 is LNHDA and CDR2 is SQIVND (reference sequence). The CDR3 covers 12 residues. V was clipped by 5 bases and J by 6 bases, with 8 bases between them. CDR3 sequence reads: CASSERGQPQHF. CDR3 bases: TGTGCCAGTAGTGAAAGAGGTCAGCCCCAGCATTTT.

The rearrangement joins TRBV9 to TRBJ1-6; D is possibly TRBD1 (6 bases). The CDR3 is 13 amino acids. CDR1 SGDLS and CDR2 YYNGEE come from the germline V gene. Trimming cost V 2 bases and J 8 bases, with 8 bases left between them. The CDR3 loop reads CASSVRGDSPLHF. The CDR3 DNA reads TGTGCCAGCAGCGTTAGGGGGGATTCACCCCTCCACTTT.

V usage is TRBV2 and J usage is TRBJ2-5; D unclear. Trimming removed 4 bases from V and 4 bases from J, with 7 bases in between. The CDR3 totals 12 residues. Looked up from germline, CDR1 is SNHLY and CDR2 is FYNNEI. CDR3 loop: CASSVLPETQYF. Here the CDR3 DNA reads TGTGCCAGCAGTGTGCTTCCAGAGACCCAGTACTTC.